The TCR beta chain described here comes from a study of blood T cell repertoires in COVID-19. Study at large: There were acute and convalescent COVID-19 samples, and they came from the United States, Italy and Spain.

This clone appeared once. Sequencing used immunoSEQ multiplex PCR; TCRdb keeps in-frame clones, though not all of them. The sample records roughly 400,000 clones, roughly 89% being singletons. Recruits, aged about 18 to 100 years, lived in 25 or so US areas. The CDR3 is made up of 12 amino acids. CDR1 and CDR2 from the germline V gene are SEHNR and FQNEAQ (reference sequence). With 3 bases removed from V and 11 bases from J, the gap between germline ends came to 10 bases. The gene calls are TRBV7-9 and TRBJ1-4; D is unresolved. Sequences were obtained from PBMCs or T cells enriched from blood (not recorded which). The receptor was derived from a woman between 50 and 59 years old who had recovered from COVID-19. The CDR3 here is CASSFLYSKLFF. The CDR3 nucleotides read TGTGCCAGCAGCTTTCTATACTCCAAACTGTTTTTT.